A selection of T cell receptor beta chains follows, all from one sample in a study of OX40 agonist ivuxolimab in advanced cancers. Sequenced by immunoSEQ multiplex PCR; TCRdb stores in-frame clones only, minus some. The table shows 85,000 to 130,000 clones, with approximately 90% occurring only once. Sequences were derived from CD4+ or CD8+ T cells sorted from blood, sampled in a trial of the OX40 agonist ivuxolimab. These receptors all stem from an adult with an advanced solid tumor such as melanoma, head and neck, liver or kidney cancer. Both conserved end residues are trimmed from each CDR3. Fields, in order: V gene, J gene, CDR3 length, CDR3 protein.

>TRBV7-2|TRBJ2-7|13
ASSLVGRGAYEQY
>TRBV6-4|TRBJ1-1|12
ASSEWQGATEAF
>TRBV5-1|TRBJ2-1|14
ASSRSRTAPLNEQF
>TRBV18|TRBJ2-6|13
ASSPGEAGANVLT
>TRBV7-2|TRBJ1-6|13
ASSAQDSRRSPLH
>TRBV5-3|TRBJ1-2|11
ARSFDRAYGYT
>TRBV11-2|TRBJ2-7|12
ASSSESEGAEQY
>TRBV9|TRBJ2-1|11
ASSKGQGNEQF
>TRBV4-1|TRBJ1-4|14
ASSQESRQGNEKLF
>TRBV7-2|TRBJ2-3|14
ASSPGLAGYGDTQY
>TRBV30|TRBJ1-5|12
AWSVGGSNQPQH
>TRBV28|TRBJ2-1|12
ASSPTGGPFEQF
>TRBV11-3|TRBJ1-1|10
ASSQGWTEAF
>TRBV7-9|TRBJ2-3|14
ASSLVQHPRTDTQY
>TRBV6-5|TRBJ2-2|12
AGSPMRWAGELF
>TRBV19|TRBJ1-4|11
ASNGLGGEKLF
>TRBV6-6|TRBJ2-5|13
ASSYGGPGRETQY
>TRBV7-8|TRBJ1-2|13
ASSSSGTSIYGYT
>TRBV6-5|TRBJ2-3|11
ASSTKGRDTQY
>TRBV7-2|TRBJ2-1|12
ASSSPTVRNEQF
>TRBV6-1|TRBJ2-3|13
ASSETGLWTDTQY
>TRBV19|TRBJ1-4|11
ASNAGVREKLF
>TRBV5-1|TRBJ2-3|13
ASSLGSGGQDTQY
>TRBV7-2|TRBJ2-5|10
ASSLYGETQY
>TRBV11-3|TRBJ2-2|13
ASSSGLAPGGELF
>TRBV6-4|TRBJ2-7|7
APKREQY
>TRBV9|TRBJ1-5|13
ASSPTGQGFQPQH
>TRBV19|TRBJ1-5|14
ASTPQEGASNQPQH
>TRBV5-1|TRBJ2-1|15
ASSLEGTGSSYNEQF
>TRBV18|TRBJ2-3|15
ASSPTDSAGGGDTQY
>TRBV2|TRBJ2-1|12
ASSEGGGRNEQF
>TRBV19|TRBJ2-3|14
ASSTLAGDRTDTQY
>TRBV28|TRBJ1-1|12
ASSIGTGNTEAF
>TRBV5-4|TRBJ1-1|11
ASSSQENTEAF
>TRBV6-1|TRBJ1-1|14
ASSDAWTGKGSEAF
>TRBV6-1|TRBJ1-5|16
ASSETLLSGAANQPQH
>TRBV11-2|TRBJ2-3|13
ASSPGRSRTDTQY
>TRBV28|TRBJ2-3|9
ASSWSSGQY
>TRBV6-1|TRBJ2-4|12
ASTEGSYTNIQY
>TRBV14|TRBJ1-1|11
ASSQIQQGAFS
>TRBV11-2|TRBJ2-7|16
ASSPTSGGPLSSYEQY